Listed below are T cell receptor beta chains from one sample, sequenced in a study of radiotherapy plus CTLA-4 blockade in lung cancer. Using immunoSEQ multiplex PCR, the repertoire was profiled, and TCRdb retains in-frame clones only, with some absent. The sample lists more than 75,000 clones, around 90% occurring once. Sequenced material: peripheral blood, taken from a patient treated with radiotherapy plus ipilimumab. The source is a human donor with non-small cell lung cancer who had stable disease on radiotherapy plus ipilimumab. Both conserved end residues are part of each CDR3. The order of the fields is D gene, J gene, clone size, V gene, CDR3 protein, CDR3 DNA. A D gene is named only where the DNA matches it firmly. The size of a clone is reported for some rows only, either as once, few or many, or as a class for expanded clones.

TRBD2	TRBJ2-1	NA	TRBV28	CASSLPTSGGARPFF	TGTGCCAGCAGTTTACCGACTAGCGGGGGGGCACGGCCGTTCTTC
NA	TRBJ2-7	NA	TRBV28	CASSSSSYEQYF	TGTGCCAGCAGTTCGAGCTCCTACGAGCAGTACTTC
TRBD1	TRBJ2-3	NA	TRBV7-9	CASSRQGSTDTQYF	TGTGCCAGCAGCCGACAGGGAAGCACAGATACGCAGTATTTT
TRBD1	TRBJ2-7	NA	TRBV30	CAWSVRGWYEQYF	TGTGCCTGGAGTGTCAGGGGGTGGTACGAGCAGTACTTC
NA	TRBJ1-4	NA	TRBV5-4	CASSLGGTTNEKLFF	TGTGCCAGCAGCTTGGGAGGGACAACTAATGAAAAACTGTTTTTT
NA	TRBJ2-5	NA	TRBV6-1	CASSRYREETQYF	TGTGCCAGCAGTCGTTACAGAGAGGAGACCCAGTACTTC
TRBD1	TRBJ1-1	NA	TRBV29-1	CSTEGQGAAEAFF	TGCAGCACCGAGGGGCAGGGGGCCGCTGAAGCTTTCTTT
NA	TRBJ2-7	once	TRBV6-1	CASSLRQPEQYF	TGTGCCAGCAGCCTAAGACAGCCCGAGCAGTACTTC
TRBD2	TRBJ2-1	NA	TRBV4-1	CASRGASGVPRGNEQFF	TGCGCCAGCAGGGGGGCTAGCGGGGTCCCGAGGGGGAATGAGCAGTTCTTC
NA	TRBJ2-4	NA	TRBV30	CAWRGENIQYF	TGTGCCTGGAGGGGGGAGAACATTCAGTACTTC
TRBD1	TRBJ2-5	NA	TRBV5-1	CASSSPDRALQETQYF	TGCGCCAGCAGCTCCCCTGACAGGGCCCTTCAAGAGACCCAGTACTTC
TRBD1	TRBJ1-2	NA	TRBV5-1	CASSATGSGIGGYTF	TGCGCCAGCAGCGCGACAGGGTCCGGCATTGGAGGCTACACCTTC
TRBD2	TRBJ2-1	NA	TRBV5-1	CASSLELAGGSSYNEQFF	TGCGCCAGCAGCTTGGAACTAGCGGGGGGGAGCTCCTACAATGAGCAGTTCTTC
TRBD1	TRBJ2-7	NA	TRBV7-8	CASSHGSGGYEQYF	TGTGCCAGCAGCCACGGCTCAGGGGGCTACGAGCAGTACTTC
TRBD1	TRBJ1-1	NA	TRBV5-1	CASRLGDSNTEAFF	TGCGCCAGCAGATTAGGGGACAGCAACACTGAAGCTTTCTTT
NA	TRBJ1-2	once	TRBV6-1	CASSEARVGYGYTF	TGTGCCAGCAGTGAAGCTAGGGTAGGGTATGGCTACACCTTC
TRBD2	TRBJ2-1	NA	TRBV5-1	CASSFSGGHDEQFF	TGCGCCAGCAGCTTTAGCGGGGGCCACGATGAGCAGTTCTTC
NA	TRBJ1-2	NA	TRBV27	CASSVLQGGNYGYTF	TGTGCCAGCAGTGTGCTACAGGGAGGTAACTATGGCTACACCTTC
NA	TRBJ2-5	few	TRBV29-1	CSVEPGLQETQYF	TGCAGCGTTGAACCAGGACTGCAAGAGACCCAGTACTTC
NA	TRBJ1-5	few	TRBV10-3	CAISETVPRPQHF	TGTGCCATCAGTGAGACGGTTCCGCGGCCCCAGCATTTT
NA	TRBJ2-1	NA	TRBV6-6	CASNADNEQFF	TGTGCCAGCAACGCCGACAATGAGCAGTTCTTC
TRBD2	TRBJ2-3	NA	TRBV27	CASSLRPSGDTQYF	TGTGCCAGCAGTTTACGTCCTAGCGGGGATACGCAGTATTTT
TRBD1	TRBJ2-7	NA	TRBV28	CASSFAPRDRALTYEQYF	TGTGCCAGCAGTTTCGCTCCGAGAGACAGGGCCTTAACCTACGAGCAGTACTTC
NA	TRBJ1-4	NA	TRBV28	CASSLVTPRANEKLFF	TGTGCCAGCAGTTTAGTAACCCCACGGGCTAATGAAAAACTGTTTTTT
TRBD2	TRBJ2-5	NA	TRBV10-2	CASSDTSGGLETQYF	TGCGCCAGCAGTGACACTAGCGGGGGTCTAGAGACCCAGTACTTC
NA	TRBJ1-1	NA	TRBV18	CASSPGRGNTEAFF	TGTGCCAGCTCACCAGGGAGGGGGAACACTGAAGCTTTCTTT
NA	TRBJ2-7	NA	TRBV25-1	CASRAATKQYF	TGTGCCAGCAGGGCCGCCACGAAGCAGTACTTC
NA	TRBJ1-3	NA	TRBV5-4	CASRAGGTNSGNTIYF	TGTGCCAGCAGGGCCGGAGGAACTAACTCTGGAAACACCATATATTTT
NA	TRBJ2-5	NA	TRBV5-1	CASSEQETQYF	TGCGCCAGCAGCGAACAAGAGACCCAGTACTTC
NA	TRBJ2-1	NA	TRBV28	CASRGSREYNEQFF	TGTGCCAGCAGGGGGAGCCGGGAGTACAATGAGCAGTTCTTC
TRBD1	TRBJ1-1	NA	TRBV18	CASSPLALQGGTEAFF	TGTGCCAGCTCACCGCTCGCTTTACAGGGGGGGACTGAAGCTTTCTTT
TRBD2	TRBJ2-2	once	TRBV28	CASSLGLAGVNTGELFF	TGTGCCAGCAGTTTGGGACTAGCGGGAGTGAACACTGGGGAGCTGTTTTTT
NA	TRBJ1-1	NA	TRBV18	CASSPQGHGNTEAFF	TGTGCCAGCTCACCTCAAGGACACGGGAACACTGAAGCTTTCTTT
NA	TRBJ1-2	NA	TRBV7-2	CASSLASGINYGYTF	TGTGCCAGCAGCTTAGCGTCAGGGATCAACTATGGCTACACCTTC
TRBD1	TRBJ1-1	once	TRBV6-6	CASSYSTQGAEAFF	TGTGCCAGCAGTTACTCCACACAGGGGGCTGAAGCTTTCTTT
TRBD2	TRBJ2-7	NA	TRBV27	CASSKGLAGPRYEQYF	TGTGCCAGCAGCAAGGGACTAGCGGGTCCTCGGTACGAGCAGTACTTC
NA	TRBJ2-2	NA	TRBV7-8	CASSLWTANTGELFF	TGTGCCAGCAGCTTATGGACAGCTAACACCGGGGAGCTGTTTTTT
NA	TRBJ2-1	NA	TRBV21-1	CASSKGEGDNEQFF	TGTGCCAGCAGCAAAGGCGAGGGAGACAATGAGCAGTTCTTC
NA	TRBJ2-1	NA	TRBV28	CASSPQTGGDFNEQFF	TGTGCCAGCAGTCCACAGACGGGCGGGGACTTCAATGAGCAGTTCTTC
TRBD1	TRBJ1-2	NA	TRBV18	CASSEDRGPGGYTF	TGTGCCAGCTCCGAGGACAGGGGTCCCGGGGGCTACACCTTC
NA	TRBJ1-2	NA	TRBV27	CASSLTGSGYGYTF	TGTGCCAGCAGTTTAACGGGTTCAGGCTATGGCTACACCTTC
NA	TRBJ2-7	NA	TRBV4-1	CASRPESGHSAYEQYF	TGCGCCAGCAGACCAGAGTCGGGACACAGCGCCTACGAGCAGTACTTC
TRBD2	TRBJ2-7	NA	TRBV7-2	CASSLGLADRSSYEQYF	TGTGCCAGCAGCTTAGGACTAGCGGACCGGAGCTCCTACGAGCAGTACTTC
TRBD1	TRBJ1-1	NA	TRBV30	CASKHRDRDGSTEAFF	TGTGCCTCGAAACACCGGGACAGGGACGGTAGCACTGAAGCTTTCTTT
NA	TRBJ2-5	NA	TRBV18	CASSPYEETQYF	TGTGCCAGCTCACCTTACGAAGAGACCCAGTACTTC